These 12 T cell receptor beta chains came from one sample sequenced in a study of regulatory dendritic cells for organ transplantation. Sorted T cells were CFSE-labeled and cultured 5 days with allogeneic regulatory or mature dendritic cells at 1:10. The protocol was immunoSEQ multiplex PCR, while the TCRdb copy is restricted to in-frame clones and leaves out a portion. The sample includes just under 8,000 clones, less than 75% of them seen just once. These receptors' targets are unknown. The sequencing input was memory CD4+ T cells from blood cultured with dendritic cells. Documented subset: CD45RO+ memory T cells. The receptors shown here come from a human donor in good health.

The chain recombines TRBV19 with TRBJ1-5; TRBD1 might be the D (5 bases). Between the trimmed V and J ends, which lost 0 bases and 13 bases, there was a span of 13 bases. This CDR3 spans 13 amino acids. CDR1 is LNHDA and CDR2 is SQIVND in the germline V gene (reference sequence). Here the CDR3 reads CASSIDPGGAQHF. CDR3 DNA sequence: TGTGCCAGTAGTATAGATCCGGGAGGGGCGCAGCATTTT.

This chain joins TRBV2 and TRBJ2-7, with 9 nucleotides matching TRBD2. The V segment lost 7 bases and the J segment 5 bases; nucleotides outside the gene matches: 15. This CDR3 is built from 16 residues. Looked up from germline, CDR1 is SNHLY and CDR2 is FYNNEI. CDR3 DNA: TGTGCCAGCAAGGCGGGGGGGTCTACTGGCATGGACGAGCAGTACTTC. This gives the protein CASKAGGSTGMDEQYF.

The chain recombines TRBV7-3 with TRBJ1-6; D not certain. Germline loops: CDR1 SGHTA, CDR2 FQGTGA. V shed 2 bases and J shed 12 bases, with 5 bases lying between them. The CDR3 extends over 11 amino acids. The CDR3 loop is CASSLGEPLHF. The CDR3 DNA is TGTGCCAGCAGCTTAGGAGAACCCCTCCACTTT.

The chain has TRBV6-1 and TRBJ1-1; 10 bases are a match to TRBD1. CDR3 length equals 14 residues. Looked up from germline, CDR1 is MNHNS and CDR2 is SASEGT. After removal of 6 bases from V and 6 bases from J, the junction contained 7 bases not matched to a gene. CDR3 in DNA: TGTGCCAGCAGCCAGGGACAGGGGATCTCTGAAGCTTTCTTT. This translates into CASSQGQGISEAFF.

This clone was detected only a few times. J is TRBJ2-7 and V is TRBV6-1; 7 bases fit TRBD1. CDR1 and CDR2 (germline): MNHNS, SASEGT. There are 19 residues in the CDR3. After removal of 4 bases from V and 3 bases from J, the junction contained 21 bases not matched to a gene. The CDR3, as DNA: TGTGCCAGCAGTGTTTACAGGGGACCACCGGACAGAGACAACTACGAGCAGTACTTC. It translates to CASSVYRGPPDRDNYEQYF.

Here the CDR3 DNA reads TGTGCCAGCAGCTTCGTCAGCGGGGGGGCAGGGGATACGCAGTATTTT. It is translated as CASSFVSGGAGDTQYF. The chain links TRBV11-3 to TRBJ2-3; 10 bases map to TRBD2. Losses at the gene ends were 3 bases for V and 6 bases for J; bases not matched to a gene: 9. The germline V gene has CDR1 SGHNT and CDR2 YENEEA. The CDR3 runs to 16 residues.

This sequence joins TRBV5-4 and TRBJ2-7; possibly TRBD2 for D (5 bases). The V and J ends lost 4 bases and 1 base respectively, with 15 bases between them. The CDR3 spans 15 residues. Germline CDR1 and CDR2: SGHNT and YYREEE (reference sequence). The CDR3 DNA reads as TGTGCCAGCAGCCCTGGACTCTCAGAGTCCTACGAGCAGTACTTC. Its protein product is CASSPGLSESYEQYF. Together with reference TRBV5-4 and TRBJ2-7, the CDR3 gives the full variable domain: ETGVTQSPTHLIKTRGQQVTLRCSSQSGHNTVSWYQQALGQGPQFIFQYYREEENGRGNFPPRFSGLQFPNYSSELNVNALELDDSALYLCASSPGLSESYEQYFGPGTRLTVT.

This clone showed up just once. V and J are TRBV19 and TRBJ2-3; D might be TRBD2 (6 bases). The CDR3 loop spans 14 amino acids. Germline V lookup: CDR1 LNHDA, CDR2 SQIVND (reference sequence). Between the trimmed V and J ends, which lost 1 base and 1 base, there was a span of 6 bases. In nucleotides, the CDR3 is TGTGCCAGTAGTATAGGGGGGGGCACAGATACGCAGTATTTT. Translating gives CASSIGGGTDTQYF.

V gene TRBV27 combines with J gene TRBJ1-4; tentatively, D is TRBD1 (6 bases). The CDR3 runs to 12 residues. Trimming pared 1 base from V and 13 bases from J, leaving 10 bases between. CDR1 is MNHEY, CDR2 SMNVEV, per germline (reference sequence). The CDR3 protein is CASSLWGGGLFF. The CDR3 DNA reads as TGTGCCAGCAGTTTATGGGGGGGCGGACTGTTTTTT. The full variable domain, rest sourced from reference TRBV27 and TRBJ1-4, is EAQVTQNPRYLITVTGKKLTVTCSQNMNHEYMSWYRQDPGLGLRQIYYSMNVEVTDKGDVPEGYKVSRKEKRNFPLILESPSPNQTSLYFCASSLWGGGLFFGSGTQLSVL.

This clone has only one observation. V usage is TRBV7-2 and J usage is TRBJ1-2; no clear D gene. V was trimmed by 5 bases and J by 2 bases, leaving 12 bases between them. The germline CDR1 and CDR2 sequences are SGHTA and FQGNSA. The CDR3 sequence is 14 residues long. The CDR3 here is CASSPDRQNYGYTF. In DNA, the CDR3 is TGTGCCAGCAGCCCAGATCGCCAGAACTATGGCTACACCTTC.

Regarding this clone: An end of the junction does not agree with germline; a read error may underlie this. The chain is built from TRBV10-3 and TRBJ1-1; tentative D call: TRBD1 (5 bases). There are 13 residues in the CDR3. CDR1 ENHRY and CDR2 SYGVKD come from the germline V gene. CDR3 bases: TGTGCCATCAGTGAGCCCTTTCGGGGGGAAGTTTTCTTT. As protein: CAISEPFRGEVFF.

The CDR3 protein is CAISLNPPRQGAYEQYF. The CDR3 nucleotides read TGTGCCATCAGTTTGAACCCTCCCCGGCAGGGGGCTTACGAGCAGTACTTC. This chain connects TRBV10-3 to TRBJ2-7, with TRBD1 matching 8 bases. CDR3 size: 17 residues. Germline lookup yields CDR1 ENHRY and CDR2 SYGVKD. V lost 5 bases to trimming and J lost 4 bases; unmatched junction nucleotides: 16.